This T cell receptor (beta chain) was found in a study of T cell repertoires in cytomegalovirus infection (dated by TCRdb to the late 2010s). With regard to the full study: Alongside well-studied HLA-B-restricted epitopes, the peptide stimulations were aimed at recently identified HLA-C-restricted CMV epitopes, whose presentation resists viral immunomodulation. The HLA type of each donor mattered for the analysis, because public TCR beta signatures pointed to carriage of CMV infection along with the matching HLA type. Results and caveats for the whole study, not just this receptor: In both this cohort and an independent cohort of several hundred donors, the cumulative frequency of public TCR beta family members distinguished carriers of CMV infection plus the relevant HLA type. The ex vivo response was dominated by HLA-C-restricted CMV-specific TCR beta clonotypes, which also provided the single most frequent clonotype in two of eight donors.

This clonotype appeared a few times. No antigen is known for it. Per-base qualities were not stored, and no clone one base away is much larger. According to the study, the label for this sample's treatment or condition signals: in vitro stimulation with specific CMV peptide epitopes to enrich CMV-specific T cells. The germline V gene (reference sequence) specifies LNHDA as CDR1 and SQIVND as CDR2. Measured from the cysteine to the phenylalanine, the CDR3 is 16 residues long. The read is trimmed to its CDR3 DNA, 48 bases read in frame from base 1. V and J lose 2 bases and 2 bases, and a span of 13 bases separates them. The sample was run on an Illumina HiSeq 1500. TCRdb handled the public reads itself, with Q25 trimming in fastp and clone calling in MiXCR, and kept productive beta chains. Identical CDR3 protein sequences are pooled into one entry, listed with their most common genes and DNA. Counted in this sample were about 310,000 distinct CDR3 sequences; around a quarter of them appeared once. The ten largest make up 13% of the sample.

This chain is built from TRBV19 and TRBJ2-1; matching of 7 bases hints at TRBD2 as the D gene. The clonotype was recovered from a human donor in good health (CMV status not recorded). Some clones in this sample may be carry-over from other donors' samples. The starting material was cultured PBMCs, obtained from culture after CMV antigen stimulation. The DNA sequence follows: TGTGCCAGTAGTATAACGGGGGCGGGGGCCTACAATGAGCAGTTCTTC. The translation is CASSITGAGAYNEQFF.